This T cell receptor beta chain was identified in a study of blood T cell repertoires in COVID-19. Study as a whole: COVID-19 samples from acute and convalescent phases originated in the United States, Italy and Spain.

The authors' processing: Cell counts per sample came from amplifying reference gene primers. The data were produced by immunoSEQ multiplex PCR, yet TCRdb's version contains in-frame clones alone and is incomplete. From that table come the V and J calls and clone size; the DNA was used to work out D and trimming. The sample carries 200,000 to 300,000 clones, around 84% recorded once. The J segment lost 3 bases and the V segment lost 6 bases, leaving 13 bases of the junction unmatched. Looked up from germline, CDR1 is MNHEY and CDR2 is SVGEGT. The CDR3 contains 17 residues. This clone was recorded once.

The chain couples TRBV6-2 or TRBV6-3 to TRBJ1-1, with 10 bases identical to TRBD1. This receptor was obtained from a man aged 60-69 years with acute or convalescent COVID-19. Sequencing was done on a sample of peripheral blood. The CDR3 loop reads CASSIPTGQGIHTEAFF. CDR3 sequence (DNA): TGTGCCAGCAGCATACCTACGGGACAGGGGATTCACACTGAAGCTTTCTTT.